These T cell receptor beta chains were read from a single sample in a study of early T cells in non-severe SARS-CoV-2 infection. MiXCR, run by TCRdb on the 5' RACE reads, gives a single entry per CDR3 protein. The table shows tens of thousands of distinct CDR3 sequences, with roughly an eighth occurring only once. Input material: whole blood. These receptors all come from an adult who was a healthcare worker with PCR-confirmed SARS-CoV-2 infection or an uninfected control (not recorded which). The CDR3 runs from the conserved cysteine through the conserved F or W. A D gene is named only where the DNA matches it firmly. Expanded clones are given a class, and other clones once, few, many or no size at all.

NA,TRBV14,many,TRBJ1-4,CASSQERRNFVLREEKLFF,TGTGCCAGCAGCCAAGAGAGGAGGAACTTTGTCCTCCGGGAGGAAAAACTGTTTTTT
NA,TRBV14,NA,TRBJ1-1,CASSQFGGVNTEAFF,TGTGCCAGCAGCCAATTCGGGGGCGTCAACACTGAAGCTTTCTTT
NA,TRBV28,few,TRBJ1-1,CASSLWGGTEAFF,TGTGCCAGCAGTTTATGGGGGGGCACTGAAGCTTTCTTT
TRBD2,TRBV13,NA,TRBJ2-3,CASSSRVSGRVMADTQYF,TGTGCCAGCAGCTCGAGAGTTAGCGGGAGGGTGATGGCAGATACGCAGTATTTT
NA,TRBV29-1,few,TRBJ1-6,CSVLWGNNSPLHF,TGCAGCGTTCTTTGGGGAAATAATTCACCCCTCCACTTT
NA,TRBV7-9,few,TRBJ1-2,CASAPSADWSYGYTF,TGTGCCAGCGCCCCCTCGGCAGATTGGTCCTATGGCTACACCTTC
TRBD1,TRBV12-3/TRBV12-4,NA,TRBJ2-2,CASSHLRGKAGELFF,TGTGCCAGCAGCCACCTCAGGGGGAAGGCCGGGGAGCTGTTTTTT
NA,TRBV7-9,NA,TRBJ1-1,CASSGDLGAGLAEAFF,TGTGCCAGCAGTGGGGATTTAGGGGCAGGTCTGGCTGAAGCTTTCTTT
NA,TRBV7-9,NA,TRBJ1-1,CASSPRKEAGAFF,TGTGCCAGCAGCCCCCGGAAGGAAGCGGGGGCTTTCTTT
NA,TRBV2,NA,TRBJ2-3,CASSERTLNTDTQYF,TGTGCCAGCAGTGAGCGGACTTTAAACACAGATACGCAGTATTTT
NA,TRBV4-1,many,TRBJ1-1,CASSQARGNTEAFF,TGCGCCAGCAGCCAAGCCCGGGGAAACACTGAAGCTTTCTTT
NA,TRBV27,many,TRBJ1-2,CASSPIALNYGYTF,TGTGCCAGCAGCCCAATCGCCCTTAACTATGGCTACACCTTC
TRBD2,TRBV11-2,NA,TRBJ2-3,CASSSGLAESFTDTQYF,TGTGCCAGCAGCTCGGGACTAGCGGAGAGCTTCACAGATACGCAGTATTTT
TRBD1,TRBV5-4,many,TRBJ2-7,CASSFSVGQGGHEQYF,TGTGCCAGCAGCTTTTCCGTTGGACAGGGAGGCCACGAGCAGTACTTC
TRBD1,TRBV14,many,TRBJ1-4,CASSEGTGGAEKLFF,TGTGCCAGCAGCGAAGGGACAGGGGGAGCGGAAAAACTGTTTTTT
TRBD2,TRBV10-3,few,TRBJ2-3,CAISLAGSTDTQYF,TGTGCCATCAGCCTAGCGGGAAGCACAGATACGCAGTATTTT
TRBD1,TRBV7-9,few,TRBJ1-2,CASSLINRGEGYTF,TGTGCCAGCAGCCTAATCAACAGGGGGGAAGGCTACACCTTC
TRBD2,TRBV20-1,many,TRBJ2-3,CSAKLAWASGSPDTQYF,TGCAGTGCTAAGTTGGCTTGGGCTAGCGGGAGTCCAGATACGCAGTATTTT
NA,TRBV5-5,NA,TRBJ1-1,CASSLRGVVNTEAFF,TGTGCCAGCAGCCTGCGCGGGGTTGTGAACACTGAAGCTTTCTTT
TRBD2,TRBV20-1,few,TRBJ2-2,CSAPTRTSSSGELFF,TGCAGTGCGCCCACTAGGACTAGCTCTTCCGGGGAGCTGTTTTTT
NA,TRBV4-1,many,TRBJ2-5,CASSQQETQYF,TGCGCCAGCAGCCAACAAGAGACCCAGTACTTC
TRBD1,TRBV5-1,NA,TRBJ2-7,CASSLFDRGPDEQYF,TGCGCCAGCAGCTTGTTCGACAGGGGGCCGGACGAGCAGTACTTC
TRBD1,TRBV14,few,TRBJ1-1,CASSRVRGRHTEAFF,TGTGCCAGCAGCCGAGTCAGGGGGAGACACACTGAAGCTTTCTTT